These 27 T cell receptor beta chains were sequenced from one sample in a study of T cells in Graves' hyperthyroidism and ophthalmopathy. Amplified regions were TCR beta CDR3 sequences from RNA transcripts. The HTBI primer set drove a first-round RT-PCR of the TCR CDR3. TCRdb recomputed calls from the multiplex PCR reads with MiXCR, one row per CDR3 protein. Here the sample spans roughly 400,000 distinct CDR3 sequences, roughly 13% being singletons. Sequences were obtained from blood. These receptors originate from a man aged 45-65 years with Graves' ophthalmopathy.

The chain uses TRBV7-2 and TRBJ2-1, with unresolved D. Trimming shortened V by 5 bases and J by 0 bases, and 11 bases separated the two germline ends. CDR1 SGHTA and CDR2 FQGNSA come from the germline V gene. This CDR3 is 15 amino acids long. CDR3 bases: TGTGCCAGCAGCCCCGACCTAAGCTCCTACAATGAGCAGTTCTTC. Protein: CASSPDLSSYNEQFF.

The chain recombines TRBV10-3 with TRBJ2-1, with 8 bases that match TRBD1. CDR1 is ENHRY and CDR2 is SYGVKD in the germline V gene. J gave up 10 bases and V 8 bases, and 19 bases lay outside the gene matches. This CDR3 has 16 residues. As DNA, the CDR3 is TGTGCCATCGGGGACTCAGTATCAGGGGGCTCCGGGGAGCAGTTCTTC. The encoded protein is CAIGDSVSGGSGEQFF.

This clonotype was counted a few times. The chain couples TRBV7-9 to TRBJ2-5, with D possibly called TRBD1 or TRBD2 (5 bases each). CDR3 length: 16 residues. In germline, CDR1 is SEHNR, CDR2 FQNEAQ (reference sequence). V was pared by 8 bases and J by 2 bases, with 21 bases between. Here the CDR3 DNA reads TGTGCCAGCGGCAAAGTTCGGGACCAAACGCAAGAGACCCAGTACTTC. Translating gives CASGKVRDQTQETQYF.

The chain joins TRBV11-2 to TRBJ2-5; 7 positions match TRBD1. Germline CDR1 SGHAT, CDR2 FQNNGV. V gave up 5 bases and J gave up 2 bases; unmatched junction bases: 14. This CDR3 has 17 amino acids. CDR3 nucleotide sequence: TGTGCCAGCAGCCTACGCGTTCCGGGACAGAGTCAAGAGACCCAGTACTTC. Translating it yields CASSLRVPGQSQETQYF.

At least ten counts were recorded for this clonotype. The chain recombines TRBV5-6 with TRBJ1-1; D is perhaps TRBD1 (5 bases). Trimming pared 0 bases from V and 2 bases from J, leaving 11 bases between. Germline-derived CDR1 and CDR2 are SGHDT and YYEEEE. This CDR3 spans 15 amino acids. CDR3 sequence: CASSLARRGNTEAFF. CDR3 sequence (DNA): TGTGCCAGCAGCTTGGCCCGGAGGGGAAACACTGAAGCTTTCTTT.

The table lists this clonotype with many counts. The J gene is TRBJ2-1, the V gene TRBV2, with D hard to call. Trimming removed 5 bases from V and 5 bases from J, with 10 bases in between. The germline V gene has CDR1 SNHLY and CDR2 FYNNEI. The CDR3 covers 13 residues. The CDR3 sequence is CASSTYQNNEQFF. The CDR3 DNA is TGTGCCAGCAGTACGTACCAAAACAATGAGCAGTTCTTC.

This clonotype was picked up a small number of times. The chain has TRBV4-2 and TRBJ1-5, with D possibly matching TRBD1 (5 bases). The germline V gene encodes CDR1 LGHNA and CDR2 YNFKEQ. Deletions cut 1 base from V and 0 bases from J, with 16 bases between. This CDR3 is 18 amino acids long. The chain's CDR3 is CASSQASGGEYSNQPQHF. DNA of the CDR3: TGTGCCAGCAGCCAAGCCTCCGGGGGGGAATATAGCAATCAGCCCCAGCATTTT.

This clonotype was seen ten or more times. The chain employs TRBV18 and TRBJ2-7, with unresolved D. CDR3 length: 13 residues. Germline assignment: CDR1 KGHSH and CDR2 LQKENI. The V end lost 8 bases, the J end lost 2 bases, and 13 bases lay between the germline ends. The CDR3 nucleotides read TGTGCCAGCACAACTGGCAGCGCCTACGAGCAGTACTTC. It specifies CASTTGSAYEQYF.

This clonotype was seen a handful of times. The V and J genes are TRBV18 and TRBJ2-3; TRBD2 matches 12 bases. The CDR3 loop spans 18 amino acids. Losses at the gene ends were 8 bases for V and 4 bases for J; bases not matched to a gene: 16. CDR1 is KGHSH and CDR2 is LQKENI in the germline V gene. The CDR3 DNA reads TGTGCCAGCACCTCCTTGGTGACTAGCGGGAGTAGGGCAGATACGCAGTATTTT. Its translation is CASTSLVTSGSRADTQYF.

This clonotype came up many times. The chain recombines TRBV28 with TRBJ2-7; D is unresolved. The CDR3 consists of 11 residues. CDR1 MDHEN and CDR2 SYDVKM come from the germline V gene. V lost 4 bases, J lost 3 bases, and 4 bases lay in between. The DNA for the CDR3 is TGTGCCAGCAGTTGGATCTACGAGCAGTACTTC. It is translated as CASSWIYEQYF.

This clonotype was recorded many times. The J gene is TRBJ1-1, the V gene TRBV11-2, with D possibly matching TRBD1 (6 bases). The CDR3 loop spans 13 amino acids. Germline CDR1 is SGHAT and CDR2 is FQNNGV. Deletions cut 6 bases from V and 5 bases from J, with 13 bases between. CDR3 amino acids: CASSLTGLTEAFF. CDR3 sequence (DNA): TGTGCCAGCAGTCTTACAGGGTTGACTGAAGCTTTCTTT.

This clonotype was picked up a small number of times. The chain links TRBV11-1 to TRBJ2-3; D remains ambiguous. This CDR3 region has 14 residues. The V gene's germline CDR1 is SGHAT and CDR2 FQDESV (reference sequence). The V end lost 8 bases, the J end lost 0 bases, and 12 bases lay between the germline ends. CDR3 sequence (DNA): TGTGCCAGCTTACAAGCCCTTAGCACAGATACGCAGTATTTT. It translates to CASLQALSTDTQYF.

The gene calls are TRBV20-1 and TRBJ2-3; 10 bases align to TRBD1. Germline CDR1 DFQATT, CDR2 SNEGSKA (reference sequence). The CDR3 runs to 14 residues. V shed 4 bases, J shed 7 bases, and the junction held 8 bases outside the gene matches. This CDR3 is CSAKGDRGINTQYF. The CDR3 DNA follows: TGCAGTGCTAAGGGGGACAGGGGAATTAATACGCAGTATTTT.

This clonotype was observed many times. The gene calls are TRBV11-2 and TRBJ2-1; 14 nucleotides line up with TRBD2. The CDR3 has 15 amino acids. Trimming cost V 5 bases and J 11 bases; bases outside gene matches: 8. Germline V gives CDR1 SGHAT, CDR2 FQNNGV. The CDR3: CASSRGLAGEGKQFF. CDR3 coding DNA: TGTGCCAGCAGCCGGGGACTAGCGGGAGAGGGGAAGCAGTTCTTC.

This sequence joins TRBV18 and TRBJ1-5; D call uncertain. In germline, CDR1 is KGHSH, CDR2 LQKENI. The V gene lost 1 base and the J gene lost 3 bases, with 19 bases spanning the gap. The CDR3 has 18 amino acids. The chain's CDR3 is CASSPLPPRDTTNQPQHF. The CDR3 DNA sequence: TGTGCCAGCTCACCACTCCCACCCCGCGACACCACCAATCAGCCCCAGCATTTT. Variable domain in full (rest from reference TRBV18 and TRBJ1-5): NAGVMQNPRHLVRRRGQEARLRCSPMKGHSHVYWYRQLPEEGLKFMVYLQKENIIDESGMPKERFSAEFPKEGPSILRIQQVVRGDSAAYFCASSPLPPRDTTNQPQHFGDGTRLSIL.

This clonotype was observed many times. The V gene is TRBV18, the J gene TRBJ2-5; D is possibly TRBD2 (6 bases). Per germline, CDR1 KGHSH and CDR2 LQKENI. Between the trimmed V and J ends, which lost 0 bases and 5 bases, there was a span of 16 bases. This CDR3 comprises 16 residues. CDR3 nucleotide sequence: TGTGCCAGCTCACCACCTTTAGCGGAGGAAAAGGAGACCCAGTACTTC. Its protein product is CASSPPLAEEKETQYF.

J is TRBJ2-7 and V is TRBV12-3 or TRBV12-4; 10 positions agree with TRBD2. The length of the CDR3 is 13 residues. V was clipped by 9 bases and J by 9 bases; unmatched bases: 11. CDR3: CASTGTSESGQYF. The CDR3 coding sequence is TGTGCCAGTACCGGGACTAGCGAGAGTGGGCAGTACTTC.

The rearrangement links TRBV5-6 to TRBJ2-7; D is undetermined. The germline V gene has CDR1 SGHDT and CDR2 YYEEEE. Deletions cut 1 base from V and 7 bases from J, with 12 bases between. This CDR3 region has 13 residues. The CDR3 here is CASSLMGKLEQYF. The CDR3 DNA follows: TGTGCCAGCAGCTTGATGGGAAAGCTTGAGCAGTACTTC.

This chain links TRBV7-6 with TRBJ2-7, with 9 bases aligning to TRBD2. Trimming cost V 4 bases and J 4 bases; bases outside gene matches: 5. The CDR3 loop spans 14 amino acids. From germline, CDR1 is SGHVS and CDR2 FNYEAQ. CDR3 loop: CASSSGSGGYEQYF. CDR3 bases: TGTGCCAGCAGCTCCGGTAGCGGGGGATACGAGCAGTACTTC.

The rearrangement links TRBV24-1 to TRBJ2-5, with a tentative D call TRBD2 (6 bases). From germline, CDR1 is KGHDR and CDR2 SFDVKD. The CDR3 covers 15 residues. V lost 0 bases and J 1 base, leaving 8 bases between the germline ends. The CDR3 DNA sequence: TGTGCCACCAGTGATTTGGGCGGGGTCCAAGAGACCCAGTACTTC. Encoded protein: CATSDLGGVQETQYF.

The chain uses TRBV14 and TRBJ1-1; 11 bases map to TRBD1. V lost 3 bases to trimming and J lost 2 bases; unmatched junction nucleotides: 2. CDR3 size: 15 residues. The V gene's germline CDR1 is SGHDN and CDR2 FVKESK. The CDR3 region is CASSQDRGRNTEAFF. Written as DNA, the CDR3 is TGTGCCAGCAGCCAGGACAGGGGGCGTAACACTGAAGCTTTCTTT.

A word on this clonotype: This may be a read error, as it is one base from a much larger clone. Lacking the conserved final phenylalanine or tryptophan, this CDR3 likely reflects a read error. The chain has TRBV7-9 and TRBJ2-5; TRBD2 aligns across 8 bases. Germline CDR1 reads SEHNR; CDR2 reads FQNEAQ (reference sequence). This CDR3 spans 16 amino acids. Trimming removed 8 bases from V and 0 bases from J; junction bases left unmatched: 11. The CDR3 sequence: CASASGTSLDQETQYL. CDR3 coding DNA: TGTGCCAGCGCATCGGGGACTAGTTTGGACCAAGAGACCCAGTACCTC.

This clonotype was seen a few times. The rearrangement links TRBV7-9 to TRBJ1-1; D remains ambiguous. This CDR3 spans 14 amino acids. Trimming took off 1 base at V and 4 bases at J, with 10 bases between the two ends. The germline gives CDR1 SEHNR, CDR2 FQNEAQ (reference sequence). The CDR3 bases are TGTGCCAGCAGCTTAGTATTAGGAAGCACTGAAGCTTTCTTT. This gives the protein CASSLVLGSTEAFF.

In this sample, this clonotype turned up a few times. The chain joins TRBV7-9 to TRBJ2-7; 8 bases match TRBD2. Losses at the gene ends were 5 bases for V and 0 bases for J; bases not matched to a gene: 21. There are 20 residues in the CDR3. Looked up from germline, CDR1 is SEHNR and CDR2 is FQNEAQ (reference sequence). The DNA for the CDR3 is TGTGCCAGCAGCACGTTGCGGAGCGGGAGCATCTCATCTAGCTCCTACGAGCAGTACTTC. Translation gives CASSTLRSGSISSSSYEQYF.

The table lists this clonotype with many counts. The chain recombines TRBV20-1 with TRBJ2-1; D is unresolved. In germline, CDR1 is DFQATT, CDR2 SNEGSKA (reference sequence). The length of the CDR3 is 15 residues. Between the trimmed V and J ends, which lost 1 base and 0 bases, there was a span of 10 bases. As DNA, the CDR3 is TGCAGTGCTAGAGGACTTAGTCCCTCCTACAATGAGCAGTTCTTC. It is translated as CSARGLSPSYNEQFF.

This clonotype appeared a few times. The chain carries TRBV19 and TRBJ2-1, with D possibly being TRBD2 (6 bases). Germline V lookup: CDR1 LNHDA, CDR2 SQIVND (reference sequence). The CDR3 loop spans 18 amino acids. V lost 2 bases to trimming and J lost 4 bases, with 21 bases between them. As DNA, the CDR3 is TGTGCCAGTAGTATACCTGAGTGGTCGGGGGTGAGATACAATGAGCAGTTCTTC. Residues: CASSIPEWSGVRYNEQFF.

This chain connects TRBV24-1 to TRBJ2-7; the D gene is possibly TRBD1 (5 bases). Germline V lookup: CDR1 KGHDR, CDR2 SFDVKD. The CDR3 totals 15 residues. Trimming left V 3 bases short and J 2 bases short, with 13 bases between. DNA of the CDR3: TGTGCCACCAGTGATCCCTCACGACAGACCTACGAGCAGTACTTC. Its protein product is CATSDPSRQTYEQYF.